The next 3 T cell receptor beta chains were all read from a single sample in a study of blood T cell repertoires in COVID-19. The data were produced by immunoSEQ multiplex PCR, yet TCRdb's version contains in-frame clones alone and is incomplete. The sample lists fewer than 250,000 clones, approximately 81% occurring once. The specimen was peripheral blood. The receptors derive from a woman older than 75 with acute or convalescent COVID-19.

The rearrangement links TRBV10-3 to TRBJ2-1; D is ambiguous. The ends were cut back, 4 bases at V and 6 bases at J, with 7 bases in the middle. In germline, CDR1 is ENHRY, CDR2 SYGVKD. The CDR3 contains 12 residues. CDR3 amino acids: CAISGPVNEQFF. The CDR3 nucleotides are TGTGCCATCAGTGGGCCAGTCAATGAGCAGTTCTTC.

The V gene is TRBV10-3, the J gene TRBJ1-1; D is unresolved. This CDR3 region has 12 residues. V lost 10 bases, J lost 1 base, and 10 bases lay in between. Germline CDR1 and CDR2: ENHRY and SYGVKD. CDR3 loop: CASSHGNTEAFF. CDR3 in DNA: TGTGCCAGCTCGCACGGGAACACTGAAGCTTTCTTT.

The V gene is TRBV6-1, the J gene TRBJ1-2; perhaps TRBD1 as D (5 bases). V lost 2 bases and J lost 6, with 13 bases in between. The CDR3 loop spans 14 amino acids. Per the germline V gene, CDR1 is MNHNS and CDR2 is SASEGT. CDR3 nucleotide sequence: TGTGCCAGCAGTGAATCGGGCAGGGTAGATGGCTACACCTTC. Protein sequence: CASSESGRVDGYTF.